A selection of T cell receptor beta chains follows, all from one sample in a study of shared clonotypes between healthy human individuals. Assay: immunoSEQ multiplex PCR; the TCRdb copy retains only in-frame clones and omits some. This sample yields around 1.1 million clones, of which more than 75% are seen a single time; around 0.6% belongs to the top ten. The sample comprised memory CD4+ T cells from PBMCs. The receptor source for this set is a man aged 18 to 29 in good health. Some clones in this sample may be carry-over from other donors' samples. The CDR3 runs from the conserved cysteine through the conserved F or W. A D gene is named only where the DNA matches it firmly. Where a row states a size, it is once, few, many or the class of an expanded clone; other rows omit it.

d_call	clone_size	v_call	j_call	cdr3_aa	cdr3_nt
TRBD2	-	TRBV28	TRBJ2-5	CATRPGGLAGRPTKRTQYF	TGTGCCACCCGTCCTGGCGGGCTAGCGGGGCGTCCTACCAAGAGGACCCAGTACTTC
TRBD2	-	TRBV7-7	TRBJ2-3	CASSLGGGADTQYF	TGTGCCAGCAGCTTAGGGGGAGGGGCAGATACGCAGTATTTT
-	few	TRBV7-9	TRBJ1-5	CASSLAGDQPQHF	TGTGCCAGCAGCTTAGCAGGGGATCAGCCCCAGCATTTT
-	-	TRBV9	TRBJ2-6	CASSPGAGRSGADVLTF	TGTGCCAGCAGCCCTGGGGCAGGGCGCTCTGGGGCCGACGTCCTGACTTTC
TRBD1	few	TRBV5-1	TRBJ1-1	CASSSLGQPQVNTEAFF	TGCGCCAGCAGCTCCCTGGGACAGCCCCAGGTCAACACTGAAGCTTTCTTT
TRBD2	-	TRBV7-9	TRBJ2-5	CASSPGPSGRAETQYF	TGTGCCAGCAGCCCAGGTCCTAGCGGGAGGGCAGAGACCCAGTACTTC
-	once	TRBV7-3	TRBJ1-2	CASSLHRDSTGYTF	TGTGCCAGCAGCTTACACAGGGATTCGACTGGCTACACCTTC
-	-	TRBV10-3	TRBJ1-2	CAISESIGQSGYTF	TGTGCCATCAGTGAGTCGATAGGACAGAGTGGCTACACCTTC
TRBD2	-	TRBV7-3	TRBJ2-1	CASSPRLAAYNEQFF	TGTGCCAGCAGCCCCCGACTAGCGGCCTACAATGAGCAGTTCTTC
-	-	TRBV15	TRBJ1-1	CAISGPMNTEAFF	TGTGCCATATCGGGGCCCATGAACACTGAAGCTTTCTTT
TRBD1	-	TRBV6-1	TRBJ2-7	CASSTGDRENEQYF	TGTGCCAGCAGTACTGGGGACAGGGAAAACGAGCAGTACTTC
TRBD2	once	TRBV28	TRBJ2-7	CASRTTQGTSGPGRGYEQYF	TGTGCCAGCAGGACCACACAGGGGACTAGCGGCCCTGGCCGGGGCTACGAGCAGTACTTC
-	few	TRBV14	TRBJ2-7	CASSQVQMSEQYF	TGTGCCAGCAGCCAAGTTCAGATGAGCGAGCAGTACTTC
-	-	TRBV5-1	TRBJ1-4	CASSADSGLRLFF	TGCGCCAGCAGCGCCGATTCAGGCCTCAGACTGTTTTTT
-	-	TRBV7-6	TRBJ2-5	CASSLARQETQYF	TGTGCCAGCAGCTTAGCCCGCCAAGAGACCCAGTACTTC
TRBD2	-	TRBV30	TRBJ2-3	CAWTGTSGRGLNTQYF	TGTGCCTGGACGGGGACTAGCGGGAGGGGGCTGAATACGCAGTATTTT
TRBD2	-	TRBV5-1	TRBJ2-7	CASSSSSGRRFEQYF	TGCGCCAGCAGCTCCTCTAGCGGGAGACGCTTCGAGCAGTACTTC
-	-	TRBV20-1	TRBJ1-1	CSASGVKRAFF	TGCAGTGCTAGTGGGGTTAAAAGGGCTTTCTTT
-	-	TRBV6-5	TRBJ2-3	CASSYSWSQRTDTQYF	TGTGCCAGCAGTTACTCATGGAGTCAACGCACAGATACGCAGTATTTT
TRBD2	-	TRBV4-1	TRBJ2-7	CASSQATLAGSYEQYF	TGCGCCAGCAGCCAAGCGACCCTAGCGGGCTCCTACGAGCAGTACTTC
-	once	TRBV11-2	TRBJ2-7	CASSLGWDYEQYF	TGTGCCAGCAGCTTGGGCTGGGACTACGAGCAGTACTTC
-	-	TRBV30	TRBJ2-5	CAWNHRAEETQYF	TGTGCCTGGAATCATCGGGCGGAAGAGACCCAGTACTTC
-	-	TRBV10-2	TRBJ1-4	CASSDPRTARDEKLFF	TGCGCCAGCAGTGATCCGCGGACGGCTAGGGATGAAAAACTGTTTTTT
TRBD1	-	TRBV19	TRBJ1-5	CASRGQGRRSNQPQHF	TGTGCCAGTAGGGGACAGGGGAGAAGGAGCAATCAGCCCCAGCATTTT
-	-	TRBV5-4	TRBJ2-7	CASSLGQAGYEQYF	TGTGCCAGCAGCTTGGGGCAGGCTGGCTACGAGCAGTACTTC
-	-	TRBV18	TRBJ1-5	CASSPQRPVLGDQPQHF	TGTGCCAGCTCACCACAAAGGCCCGTCCTGGGGGATCAGCCCCAGCATTTT
TRBD1	-	TRBV7-7	TRBJ2-1	CASSLRSPGQGGNEQFF	TGTGCCAGCAGCTTACGGTCTCCGGGACAGGGAGGCAATGAGCAGTTCTTC
-	-	TRBV15	TRBJ1-4	CATSSGGGTGNEKLFF	TGTGCCACCAGCAGTGGGGGGGGCACGGGGAATGAAAAACTGTTTTTT
-	-	TRBV19	TRBJ2-1	CASSPRATPRYNEQFF	TGTGCCAGTAGCCCCAGGGCGACCCCCCGATACAATGAGCAGTTCTTC
TRBD1	-	TRBV6-1	TRBJ2-7	CASRADRGYEQYF	TGTGCCAGCAGGGCAGACAGGGGCTACGAGCAGTACTTC
-	-	TRBV6-1	TRBJ2-5	CASSDSLQETQYF	TGTGCCAGCAGCGACTCGTTACAAGAGACCCAGTACTTC
-	-	TRBV29-1	TRBJ2-7	CSVEDQVQSEQYF	TGCAGCGTTGAAGATCAGGTACAGTCCGAGCAGTACTTC
-	-	TRBV7-2	TRBJ2-1	CASSSFRDNEQFF	TGTGCCAGCAGTTCATTTAGGGACAATGAGCAGTTCTTC
TRBD1	once	TRBV19	TRBJ1-1	CASSGVPTGKTFF	TGTGCCAGTAGTGGAGTACCGACAGGGAAAACTTTCTTT
-	-	TRBV7-6	TRBJ2-2	CASSPGPGAGELFF	TGTGCCAGCAGCCCCGGCCCGGGGGCCGGGGAGCTGTTTTTT
TRBD2	-	TRBV5-1	TRBJ2-7	CASRAGGVYEQYF	TGCGCCAGCAGAGCGGGGGGCGTCTACGAGCAGTACTTC
-	-	TRBV7-9	TRBJ1-5	CASSVTRGEGSNQPQHF	TGTGCCAGCAGCGTAACAAGAGGGGAGGGAAGCAATCAGCCCCAGCATTTT
TRBD1	-	TRBV27	TRBJ1-2	CASPTGGAENYGYTF	TGTGCCAGCCCTACAGGGGGCGCCGAGAACTATGGCTACACCTTC
-	few	TRBV4-2	TRBJ2-1	CASSQRGTTNEQFF	TGTGCCAGCAGCCAGAGAGGCACTACCAATGAGCAGTTCTTC
TRBD1	-	TRBV2	TRBJ2-7	CASSGGRGTEEQYF	TGTGCCAGCAGTGGCGGCAGGGGGACAGAAGAGCAGTACTTC
-	-	TRBV2	TRBJ1-5	CASSDRNSNQPQHF	TGTGCCAGCAGTGACCGGAATAGCAATCAGCCCCAGCATTTT
-	-	TRBV5-6	TRBJ1-1	CASSTVPTEAFF	TGTGCCAGCAGCACAGTGCCCACTGAAGCTTTCTTT
-	-	TRBV4-1	TRBJ2-3	CASSLTQNGDTQYF	TGCGCCAGCAGCCTAACCCAGAATGGAGATACGCAGTATTTT
-	-	TRBV5-4	TRBJ2-1	CASSNLLRGSTLEFF	TGTGCCAGCAGCAATCTTCTCCGAGGTTCTACCCTTGAGTTCTTC
TRBD2	-	TRBV27	TRBJ2-3	CASSFRSGRVRPSTDTQYF	TGTGCCAGCAGTTTTCGTAGCGGGAGGGTCCGACCTAGCACAGATACGCAGTATTTT